This TCR beta chain appears in the sequencing data of a study of identifying expanded T cells in peripheral blood. Collection occurred without any documented infections or immune events in donors. The V and J ends lost 8 bases and 2 bases, in that order; junction bases with no gene match: 9. The V gene's germline CDR1 is SGHVS and CDR2 FQNEAQ. CDR3 size: 14 residues. The study, taken as a whole, reports: Differentially abundant clones: around 1.2 between replicates, 16.4 at around 2 weeks, around 20 at four.

TCRdb's copy holds only in-frame clones and misses some; the assay was immunoSEQ multiplex PCR. The table lists 70,000 to 95,000 clones, about 87% of them singletons. As for this clone: Its antigen is as yet unknown.

The TCR sequence derives from a person aged 18 to 75 in good health. V usage is TRBV7-8 and J usage is TRBJ2-7; 7 positions agree with TRBD2. The specimen was blood. Here the CDR3 DNA reads TGTGCCAGCGCTAAAACTAGCGAGACCTACGAGCAGTACTTC. This gives the protein CASAKTSETYEQYF.